Following are 30 T cell receptor beta chains from one sample sequenced in a study of blood T cell repertoires in COVID-19. TCRdb's copy holds only in-frame clones and misses some; the assay was immunoSEQ multiplex PCR. The sample yields roughly 250,000 clones, 86% seen once. The sample was peripheral blood. These receptors were collected from a woman aged 25 to 39 with COVID-19, enrolled during active disease.

The genes are TRBV5-1 and TRBJ1-1, with D possibly TRBD1 on 6 matching bases. The V end was cut by 2 bases, the J end by 1 base, with 21 bases between. The V gene's germline CDR1 is SGHRS and CDR2 YFSETQ. The CDR3 totals 18 residues. The CDR3 spells CASSFPRGIPGGNTEAFF. CDR3 nucleotides: TGCGCCAGCAGCTTCCCTAGGGGGATTCCCGGCGGGAACACTGAAGCTTTCTTT.

The V and J genes are TRBV15 and TRBJ2-1; TRBD1 matches at 7 bases. Germline lookup yields CDR1 LNHNV and CDR2 YYDKDF (reference sequence). The trim removed 2 bases at V and 6 bases at J, leaving 4 bases unmatched. The CDR3 length is 14 residues. In DNA, the CDR3 is TGTGCCACCAGCAGACTCGGGACAGTCAATGAGCAGTTCTTC. It specifies CATSRLGTVNEQFF. Full variable domain (remainder filled in from reference TRBV15 and TRBJ2-1): DAMVIQNPRYQVTQFGKPVTLSCSQTLNHNVMYWYQQKSSQAPKLLFHYYDKDFNNEADTPDNFQSRRPNTSFCFLDIRSPGLGDTAMYLCATSRLGTVNEQFFGPGTRLTVL.

This chain links TRBV28 with TRBJ1-5, with a possible D match to TRBD1 (6 bases). Germline V lookup: CDR1 MDHEN, CDR2 SYDVKM. Trimming took off 6 bases at V and 2 bases at J, with 8 bases between the two ends. The CDR3 length is 13 residues. The CDR3 DNA reads as TGTGCCAGCAGAAACAGGGGCAATCAGCCCCAGCATTTT. It specifies CASRNRGNQPQHF.

This rearrangement joins TRBV4-1 to TRBJ2-7; D might be TRBD1 (6 bases). The germline V gene has CDR1 MGHRA and CDR2 YSYEKL. This CDR3 spans 14 amino acids. Trimming left V 1 base short and J 3 bases short, with 10 bases between. The CDR3 nucleotides read TGCGCCAGCAGCCAAGGCCAGGGGTTCTACGAGCAGTACTTC. It specifies CASSQGQGFYEQYF.

The CDR3 spells CASSKGLAGFNEQFF. The CDR3 bases are TGTGCCAGCAGCAAGGGACTAGCGGGGTTCAATGAGCAGTTCTTC. V is TRBV5-8 and J is TRBJ2-1, with TRBD2 matching over 13 bases. V was clipped by 4 bases and J by 6 bases; unmatched bases: 4. CDR3 length: 15 amino acids. The germline gives CDR1 SGHTS, CDR2 YDEGEE.

The genes are TRBV5-1 and TRBJ2-3; the D is unclear. Germline-derived CDR1 and CDR2 are SGHRS and YFSETQ. The V gene lost 4 bases and the J gene lost 6 bases, with 9 bases spanning the gap. The CDR3 runs 12 residues. CDR3 in amino acids: CASSPFSDTQYF. The CDR3 coding sequence is TGCGCCAGCAGCCCCTTTAGTGATACGCAGTATTTT.

The chain employs TRBV5-6 and TRBJ2-5; the match to TRBD2 covers 7 bases. Germline CDR1 and CDR2: SGHDT and YYEEEE. This CDR3 has 12 amino acids. V shed 1 base, J shed 10 bases, and the junction held 4 bases outside the gene matches. The CDR3 protein is CASSLQGRVQYF. CDR3 bases: TGTGCCAGCAGCTTGCAAGGGAGGGTCCAGTACTTC.

This clone has just one count. The chain couples TRBV11-2 to TRBJ2-1; 7 bases match TRBD2. Germline loops: CDR1 SGHAT, CDR2 FQNNGV. The junction had 8 bases not matched to a gene; V was cut back by 2 bases and J by 7 bases. This CDR3 has 15 amino acids. The CDR3 sequence: CASSLLGGTINEQFF. The CDR3 region has the DNA TGTGCCAGCAGCTTACTCGGCGGGACTATTAATGAGCAGTTCTTC.

This clone was recorded only once. The rearrangement uses TRBV15 and TRBJ2-1; a weak D match, TRBD2 (6 bases). Trimming pared 5 bases from V and 6 bases from J, leaving 20 bases between. The CDR3 is 16 amino acids. Germline CDR1 LNHNV, CDR2 YYDKDF (reference sequence). The CDR3 region is CATSLTPSEYGNEQFF. CDR3 nucleotide sequence: TGTGCCACCAGCCTTACGCCTAGCGAGTATGGCAATGAGCAGTTCTTC. Supplemented by reference TRBV15 and TRBJ2-1, the full variable domain reads DAMVIQNPRYQVTQFGKPVTLSCSQTLNHNVMYWYQQKSSQAPKLLFHYYDKDFNNEADTPDNFQSRRPNTSFCFLDIRSPGLGDTAMYLCATSLTPSEYGNEQFFGPGTRLTVL.

The V call is TRBV7-8, the J call TRBJ1-1; TRBD1 aligns across 9 bases. This CDR3 contains 14 residues. V gave up 5 bases and J gave up 6 bases; unmatched junction bases: 7. CDR1 and CDR2 (germline): SGHVS, FQNEAQ. CDR3 residues: CASSVRQGGAEAFF. CDR3 DNA: TGTGCCAGCAGCGTTCGACAGGGGGGCGCTGAAGCTTTCTTT.

This clone showed up just a few times. The V gene is TRBV12-3 or TRBV12-4, the J gene TRBJ2-2, with D maybe TRBD2 (5 bases). V was cut by 6 bases and J by 13 bases, with 15 bases left in between. The CDR3 extends over 12 amino acids. In DNA, the CDR3 is TGTGCCAGCAGCCCCGCAGGCCGGGGGCTGTTTTTT. The encoded protein is CASSPAGRGLFF.

V usage is TRBV4-2 and J usage is TRBJ2-1, with D hard to call. Trimming removed 3 bases at V and 2 bases at J, with 8 bases between. Germline values: CDR1 LGHNA, CDR2 YNFKEQ. The length of the CDR3 is 14 residues. CDR3 amino acids: CASSHRSPYNEQFF. The CDR3 bases are TGTGCCAGCAGCCATAGATCCCCCTACAATGAGCAGTTCTTC.

The rearrangement links TRBV6-5 to TRBJ1-1; tentatively, D is TRBD1 (6 bases). The CDR3 is 14 amino acids. Germline V gene sequence: CDR1 MNHEY, CDR2 SVGAGI. V was cut by 4 bases and J by 5 bases, with 14 bases left in between. This CDR3 is CASSSPGHRTEAFF. DNA for the CDR3: TGTGCCAGCAGTTCCCCGGGACATCGGACTGAAGCTTTCTTT.

V and J are TRBV28 and TRBJ1-6, with 7 nucleotides matching TRBD1. The CDR3 covers 14 residues. Germline V CDR1 and CDR2: MDHEN, SYDVKM. With 4 bases clipped from V and 5 bases from J, the junction kept 2 bases outside the gene matches. The CDR3 loop is CASSSTGDNSPLHF. In DNA form, the CDR3 reads TGTGCCAGCAGTTCAACAGGGGATAATTCACCCCTCCACTTT.

This clone was seen only once. The gene calls are TRBV7-9 and TRBJ2-1; D is possibly TRBD1 (6 bases). CDR3 size: 11 residues. Germline lookup yields CDR1 SEHNR and CDR2 FQNEAQ (reference sequence). Trimming stripped 5 bases from V and 9 bases from J, with 8 bases between. The CDR3 coding sequence is TGTGCCAGCAGCAGGGACATTGAGCAGTTCTTC. It translates to CASSRDIEQFF.

The chain recombines TRBV5-1 with TRBJ2-2; maybe TRBD2 (5 bases). The CDR3 sequence is 16 residues long. The ends were cut back, 1 base at V and 5 bases at J, with 15 bases in the middle. Germline CDR1 reads SGHRS; CDR2 reads YFSETQ. CDR3 coding DNA: TGCGCCAGCAGCTTGTGGCGCCGGACTGATACCGGGGAGCTGTTTTTT. Its protein is CASSLWRRTDTGELFF.

This chain joins TRBV3-1 (or the pseudogene TRBV3-2) and TRBJ2-5; D is unclear. Germline CDR1 LGHDT, CDR2 YNNKEL (reference sequence). The length of the CDR3 is 14 residues. Between the trimmed V and J ends, which lost 1 base and 6 bases, there was a span of 12 bases. The CDR3 coding sequence is TGTGCCAGCAGCCAAGGCCGAGAGGCGAAGACCCAGTACTTC. The encoded protein is CASSQGREAKTQYF.

The chain uses TRBV4-1 and TRBJ1-1; D is uncertain. This CDR3 spans 15 amino acids. The ends were cut back, 0 bases at V and 3 bases at J, with 11 bases in the middle. CDR1 is MGHRA and CDR2 is YSYEKL in the germline V gene. For the CDR3, the DNA is TGCGCCAGCAGCCAAGATACGGGCGGGTACACTGAAGCTTTCTTT. It codes for CASSQDTGGYTEAFF.

The chain couples TRBV7-9 to TRBJ1-2; the D is unclear. Germline CDR1 and CDR2: SEHNR and FQNEAQ (reference sequence). This CDR3 region has 13 residues. V was cut by 0 bases and J by 8 bases, with 10 bases left in between. CDR3 protein: CASSLAGSGGYTF. As DNA, the CDR3 is TGTGCCAGCAGCTTAGCGGGCAGTGGAGGCTACACCTTC. Together with reference TRBV7-9 and TRBJ1-2, the CDR3 gives the full variable domain: DTGVSQNPRHKITKRGQNVTFRCDPISEHNRLYWYRQTLGQGPEFLTYFQNEAQLEKSRLLSDRFSAERPKGSFSTLEIQRTEQGDSAMYLCASSLAGSGGYTFGSGTRLTVV.

V is TRBV18 and J is TRBJ1-3; unclear D gene. The V end lost 3 bases, the J end lost 0 bases, and 9 bases lay between the germline ends. The CDR3 has 15 amino acids. Looked up from germline, CDR1 is KGHSH and CDR2 is LQKENI. The CDR3 region has the DNA TGTGCCAGCTCACCCCCTCCCAGCTCTGGAAACACCATATATTTT. Protein: CASSPPPSSGNTIYF.

The chain carries TRBV9 and TRBJ2-3, with TRBD2 matching over 7 bases. The CDR3 extends over 12 amino acids. Germline CDR1 is SGDLS and CDR2 is YYNGEE. Trimming cost V 4 bases and J 4 bases; bases outside gene matches: 0. In DNA form, the CDR3 reads TGTGCCAGCAGCAGCGGGGCAGATACGCAGTATTTT. It encodes CASSSGADTQYF.

The chain is built from TRBV4-1 and TRBJ2-7, with TRBD2 identical over 7 bases. The CDR3 covers 17 residues. CDR1 MGHRA and CDR2 YSYEKL come from the germline V gene. The V gene end was trimmed by 0 bases and the J gene end by 1 base; junction bases not matched to a gene: 9. The CDR3 DNA reads TGCGCCAGCAGCCAAGAGAGCGGGACGGGTCTTTCCTACGAGCAGTACTTC. Amino acid sequence: CASSQESGTGLSYEQYF.

The gene calls are TRBV7-8 and TRBJ2-2; 8 positions agree with TRBD2. The CDR3 length is 15 residues. Germline assignment: CDR1 SGHVS and CDR2 FQNEAQ. Losses at the gene ends were 5 bases for V and 4 bases for J; bases not matched to a gene: 6. CDR3 sequence (DNA): TGTGCCAGCAGCGCATTAGCGGGGAGCACCGGGGAGCTGTTTTTT. Its translation is CASSALAGSTGELFF.

The chain has TRBV6-2 or TRBV6-3 and TRBJ2-7; 8 bases map to TRBD1. In germline, CDR1 is MNHEY, CDR2 SVGEGT. CDR3 length: 16 residues. Trimming took 2 bases from V and 2 from J; bases not matched to a gene: 8. This CDR3 reads CASSYPPSGGPYEQYF. In DNA form, the CDR3 reads TGTGCCAGCAGTTACCCGCCTTCAGGGGGCCCCTACGAGCAGTACTTC.

This clone was detected only a few times. V is TRBV27 and J is TRBJ2-7; tentatively, D is TRBD2 (7 bases). In germline, CDR1 is MNHEY, CDR2 SMNVEV (reference sequence). The CDR3 covers 15 residues. Trimming shortened V by 6 bases and J by 3 bases, and 18 bases separated the two germline ends. The DNA for the CDR3 is TGTGCCAGCAGGATACAGGGAGGGGGGAGCTACGAGCAGTACTTC. This codes for CASRIQGGGSYEQYF.

The chain combines TRBV6-4 with TRBJ1-1; no clear D. Germline V lookup: CDR1 MRHNA, CDR2 SNTAGT. This CDR3 is 12 amino acids long. V gave up 5 bases and J gave up 3 bases, with 7 bases separating them. The DNA of the CDR3 is TGTGCCAGCAGTTGGGCGTACACTGAAGCTTTCTTT. Translation gives CASSWAYTEAFF.

The gene calls are TRBV5-1 and TRBJ1-2; TRBD1 agrees at 7 bases. The CDR3 runs 13 residues. Germline V gene data show CDR1 as SGHRS and CDR2 as YFSETQ. The V and J ends lost 4 bases and 9 bases, in that order; junction bases with no gene match: 9. The CDR3 loop reads CASSIRQGSSYTF. The CDR3 DNA is TGCGCCAGCAGCATACGACAGGGTTCAAGCTACACCTTC.

The chain uses TRBV5-5 and TRBJ2-5; tentative D call: TRBD1 (5 bases). CDR1 is SGHKS and CDR2 is YYEKEE in the germline V gene (reference sequence). CDR3 size: 15 residues. V shed 0 bases and J shed 4 bases, with 13 bases lying between them. The CDR3: CASSLGAGFAETQYF. The DNA of the CDR3 is TGTGCCAGCAGCTTGGGAGCAGGGTTTGCAGAGACCCAGTACTTC.

This chain uses TRBV7-8 with TRBJ1-1; D not resolved. This CDR3 comprises 12 residues. Trimming pared 5 bases from V and 6 bases from J, leaving 10 bases between. CDR1 and CDR2 from the germline V gene are SGHVS and FQNEAQ. In nucleotides, the CDR3 is TGTGCCAGCAGCGGTCCAGGCGCTGAAGCTTTCTTT. This sequence encodes CASSGPGAEAFF.

The J gene is TRBJ2-1, the V gene TRBV5-1; the match to TRBD2 covers 12 bases. J gave up 8 bases and V 4 bases, and 4 bases lay outside the gene matches. Per the germline V gene, CDR1 is SGHRS and CDR2 is YFSETQ. This CDR3 has 14 residues. This CDR3 is CASSTSGGLDEQFF. In DNA, the CDR3 is TGCGCCAGCAGCACTAGCGGGGGGTTAGATGAGCAGTTCTTC.